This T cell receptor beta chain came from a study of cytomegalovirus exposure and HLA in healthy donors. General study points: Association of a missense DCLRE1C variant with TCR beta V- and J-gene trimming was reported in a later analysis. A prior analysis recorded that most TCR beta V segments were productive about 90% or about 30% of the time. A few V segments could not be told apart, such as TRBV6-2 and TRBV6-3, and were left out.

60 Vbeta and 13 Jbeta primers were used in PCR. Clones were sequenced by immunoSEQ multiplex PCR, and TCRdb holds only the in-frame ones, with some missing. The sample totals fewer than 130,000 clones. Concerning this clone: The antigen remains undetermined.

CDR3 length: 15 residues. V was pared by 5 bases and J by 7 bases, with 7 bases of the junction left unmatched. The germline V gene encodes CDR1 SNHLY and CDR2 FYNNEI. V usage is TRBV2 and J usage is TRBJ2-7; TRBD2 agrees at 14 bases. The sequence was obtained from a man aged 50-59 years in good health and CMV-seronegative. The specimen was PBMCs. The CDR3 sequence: CASSSQGLAGDEQYF. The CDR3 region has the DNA TGTGCCAGCAGTTCGCAGGGACTAGCGGGAGATGAGCAGTACTTC. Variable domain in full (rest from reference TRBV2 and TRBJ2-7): EPEVTQTPSHQVTQMGQEVILRCVPISNHLYFYWYRQILGQKVEFLVSFYNNEISEKSEIFDDQFSVERPDGSNFTLKIRSTKLEDSAMYFCASSSQGLAGDEQYFGPGTRLTVT.